A selection of T cell receptor beta chains follows, all from one sample in a study of T cells after yellow fever vaccination. From the 5' RACE reads, TCRdb called clonotypes with MiXCR, one entry per CDR3 protein. In the table there are a few hundred thousand distinct CDR3 sequences, around 6.8% of which are singletons. Sequenced here: PBMCs, sampled more than 35 days after the first yellow fever vaccination. Receptors were obtained from a young man who received the YFV17D yellow fever vaccine. The CDR3 runs from the conserved cysteine through the conserved F or W. A D gene is named only where the DNA matches it firmly. Clone size is stated in some rows and not others, as once, few, many or a class when expanded.

J gene,clone size,D gene,V gene,CDR3 protein,CDR3 DNA
TRBJ2-5,few,TRBD1,TRBV6-1,CASSPTGRVQETQYF,TGTGCCAGCAGTCCGACAGGGCGGGTCCAAGAGACCCAGTACTTC
TRBJ2-2,.,.,TRBV5-1,CASSLFGTQNTGELFF,TGCGCCAGCAGCTTGTTTGGGACACAGAACACCGGGGAGCTGTTTTTT
TRBJ1-2,.,.,TRBV9,CASSGRTGTVNYGYTF,TGTGCCAGCAGCGGAAGGACCGGGACGGTTAACTATGGCTACACCTTC
TRBJ2-1,many,.,TRBV10-3,CAISDHNEQFF,TGTGCCATCAGTGATCACAATGAGCAGTTCTTC
TRBJ2-5,many,.,TRBV7-7,CASSLDRGSETQYF,TGTGCTAGCAGCTTAGACCGGGGTTCGGAGACCCAGTACTTC
TRBJ2-2,few,.,TRBV7-8,CASSLELGALTGELFF,TGTGCCAGCAGCTTAGAGCTGGGGGCGTTAACCGGGGAGCTGTTTTTT
TRBJ2-5,few,TRBD2,TRBV6-2/TRBV6-3,CASSYASSGVETQYF,TGTGCCAGCAGTTACGCCTCCAGCGGGGTAGAGACCCAGTACTTC
TRBJ2-5,.,.,TRBV29-1,CSVGQLQETQYF,TGCAGCGTTGGACAGCTACAAGAGACCCAGTACTTC
TRBJ2-1,many,TRBD1,TRBV4-1,CASSQADRFSYNEQFF,TGCGCCAGCAGCCAAGCGGACAGGTTCTCCTACAATGAGCAGTTCTTC
TRBJ2-2,.,TRBD2,TRBV11-1,CASSFWLAGGTNTGELFF,TGTGCCAGCAGCTTCTGGCTAGCGGGGGGAACGAACACCGGGGAGCTGTTTTTT
TRBJ2-1,few,TRBD1,TRBV20-1,CSAPVQGNNEQFF,TGCAGTGCTCCGGTACAGGGGAACAATGAGCAGTTCTTC
TRBJ1-3,many,.,TRBV5-1,CASSLARATGNTIYF,TGCGCCAGCAGCTTGGCCCGGGCGACTGGAAACACCATATATTTT
TRBJ2-1,.,.,TRBV7-9,CASQDGEQFF,TGTGCCAGCCAAGACGGTGAGCAGTTCTTC
TRBJ2-3,few,TRBD2,TRBV6-2/TRBV6-3,CASSPRGSGGGTDTQYF,TGTGCCAGCAGTCCCCGGGGTAGCGGGGGTGGCACAGATACGCAGTATTTT
TRBJ2-4,many,TRBD2,TRBV6-1,CASTTRLAGAGAKNIQYF,TGTGCCAGCACTACAAGACTAGCGGGGGCCGGGGCCAAAAACATTCAGTACTTC
TRBJ1-4,.,TRBD1,TRBV5-1,CASSTGQFTEKLFF,TGCGCCAGCAGCACGGGACAGTTCACTGAAAAACTGTTTTTT
TRBJ2-1,.,.,TRBV7-9,CASSRPTGVGNEQFF,TGTGCCAGCAGCCGCCCCACGGGGGTTGGGAATGAGCAGTTCTTC
TRBJ2-2,many,.,TRBV2,CASSPGHANTGELFF,TGTGCCAGCAGTCCGGGACACGCTAACACCGGGGAGCTGTTTTTT
TRBJ2-7,few,.,TRBV4-2,CASSQGDQTVYEQYF,TGTGCCAGCAGCCAAGGCGACCAAACTGTATACGAGCAGTACTTC
TRBJ1-1,.,.,TRBV12-3/TRBV12-4,CASSLGRPSGSRVNTEAFF,TGTGCCAGCAGTTTAGGACGCCCAAGTGGGTCAAGAGTGAACACTGAAGCTTTCTTT
TRBJ2-5,few,TRBD1,TRBV24-1,CATSDRSDRGRDF,TGTGCCACCAGTGATCGATCGGACAGGGGGCGCGACTTC
TRBJ2-3,.,.,TRBV5-1,CASSLGGLFNQDTQYF,TGCGCCAGCAGCTTGGGAGGGTTATTCAATCAGGATACGCAGTATTTT
TRBJ2-5,many,.,TRBV2,CASSERVETQYF,TGTGCCAGCAGTGAGAGGGTCGAGACCCAGTACTTC
TRBJ1-1,.,.,TRBV2,CASSGQAHTEAFF,TGTGCCAGCAGTGGACAGGCTCACACTGAAGCTTTCTTT
TRBJ2-7,.,TRBD1,TRBV5-4,CASSLTGGDYEQYF,TGTGCCAGCAGCTTGACAGGGGGAGATTACGAGCAGTACTTC
TRBJ2-1,few,.,TRBV5-4,CASSLRGNNYNEQFF,TGTGCCAGCAGCCTGAGGGGAAACAACTACAATGAGCAGTTCTTC
TRBJ1-6,few,.,TRBV4-3,CASSQGGAGSSYNSPLHF,TGCGCCAGCAGCCAAGGAGGGGCGGGGAGCTCCTATAATTCACCCCTCCACTTT
TRBJ1-3,.,.,TRBV12-3/TRBV12-4,CAFCQGLGRVSSGNTIYF,TGTGCCTTCTGTCAGGGACTTGGGCGGGTTAGCTCTGGAAACACCATATATTTT
TRBJ1-6,many,.,TRBV12-3/TRBV12-4,CASTKGRGQRSPLHF,TGTGCCAGCACCAAGGGTCGTGGACAACGTTCACCCCTCCACTTT
TRBJ2-3,few,.,TRBV4-1,CASSQGISTDTQYF,TGCGCCAGCAGCCAAGGGATTAGCACAGATACGCAGTATTTT
TRBJ2-1,few,.,TRBV7-2,CASSLSAFDEQFF,TGTGCCAGCAGCTTATCAGCTTTCGATGAGCAGTTCTTC
TRBJ2-5,few,.,TRBV4-1,CASSQVPGVETQYF,TGCGCCAGCAGCCAAGTTCCAGGGGTTGAGACCCAGTACTTC
TRBJ2-7,many,.,TRBV12-3/TRBV12-4,CASSLLGGSYEQYF,TGTGCCAGCAGTTTATTGGGCGGTTCCTACGAGCAGTACTTC
TRBJ2-3,few,.,TRBV7-2,CASSLSSPGRDTQYF,TGTGCCAGCAGCCTCTCATCACCGGGCCGAGATACGCAGTATTTT
TRBJ2-2,few,TRBD2,TRBV4-2,CASSPGTSSTGELFF,TGTGCCAGCAGCCCTGGGACTAGCTCCACCGGGGAGCTGTTTTTT
TRBJ2-3,few,.,TRBV25-1,CASSDAGASTDTQYF,TGTGCCAGCAGTGACGCGGGGGCGAGCACAGATACGCAGTATTTT
TRBJ2-1,.,TRBD1,TRBV6-5,CASSYSHSRGNGNEQFF,TGTGCCAGCAGTTACTCCCACTCCAGGGGGAATGGAAATGAGCAGTTCTTC
TRBJ2-2,.,.,TRBV9,CASSVGGRTGELFF,TGTGCCAGCAGCGTCGGGGGACGGACCGGGGAGCTGTTTTTT
TRBJ1-1,few,.,TRBV7-9,CASSSPGTNTEAFF,TGTGCCAGCAGCTCCCCGGGGACCAACACTGAAGCTTTCTTT
TRBJ1-5,.,.,TRBV20-1,CSAANIVLGPQHF,TGCAGTGCTGCGAACATCGTACTCGGGCCCCAGCATTTT
TRBJ2-3,.,TRBD2,TRBV18,CASSPPTTSGGHDTQYF,TGTGCCAGCTCACCACCGACTACTAGCGGGGGCCATGATACGCAGTATTTT
TRBJ2-2,few,TRBD1,TRBV7-3,CASSSLQGAGELFF,TGTGCCAGCAGCTCGCTTCAGGGGGCCGGGGAGCTGTTTTTT
TRBJ1-4,many,.,TRBV12-3/TRBV12-4,CASSPQTGRNEKLFF,TGTGCCAGCAGTCCGCAGACAGGCCGAAATGAAAAACTGTTTTTT